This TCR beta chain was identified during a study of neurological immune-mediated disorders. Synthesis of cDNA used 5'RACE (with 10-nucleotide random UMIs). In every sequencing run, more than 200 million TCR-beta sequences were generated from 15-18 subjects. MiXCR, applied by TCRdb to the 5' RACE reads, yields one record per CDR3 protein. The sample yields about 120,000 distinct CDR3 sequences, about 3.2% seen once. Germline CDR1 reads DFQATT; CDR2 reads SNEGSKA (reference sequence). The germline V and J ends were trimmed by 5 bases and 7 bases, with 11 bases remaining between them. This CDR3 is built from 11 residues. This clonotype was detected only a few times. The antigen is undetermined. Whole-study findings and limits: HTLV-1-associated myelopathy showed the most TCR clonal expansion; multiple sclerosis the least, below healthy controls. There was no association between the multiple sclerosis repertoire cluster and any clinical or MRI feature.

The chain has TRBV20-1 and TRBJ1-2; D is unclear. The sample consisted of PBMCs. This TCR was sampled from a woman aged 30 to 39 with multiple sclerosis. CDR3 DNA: TGCAGTGCTGGCCTGACGGGTGGCTACACCTTC. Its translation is CSAGLTGGYTF.